This T cell receptor (beta chain) was captured in a study of shared clonotypes between healthy human individuals. Overall study context: Two female and three male donors aged 18 to 49 were enrolled. Study-wide results and limits: Generation of non-shared clonotypes was less probable than generation of clonotypes shared by all four donors.

The table came from immunoSEQ multiplex PCR; TCRdb's copy has only in-frame clones and leaves some out. The repertoire holds about 530,000 clones, with 90% to 96% as singletons. Concerning this clone: No antigen is known for it.

The germline gives CDR1 SGHTA, CDR2 FQGNSA. The ends were cut back, 5 bases at V and 0 bases at J, with 26 bases in the middle. The CDR3 sequence is 19 residues long. The TCR sequence derives from a woman in her twenties or thirties in good health. V and J are TRBV7-2 and TRBJ2-7; D possibly uses TRBD1 or TRBD2 (6 bases each). Sequences were obtained from naive CD4+ T cells sorted from blood. Stated subset: CD45RA+ positively selected. The CDR3, as DNA: TGTGCCAGCAGCCCTACTTGGGGGGCCCGCCGTTTTAGCTCCTACGAGCAGTACTTC. Encoded protein: CASSPTWGARRFSSYEQYF.